This T cell receptor beta chain emerged from a study of T cell repertoires in cytomegalovirus infection. In the study overall: Carrying CMV and the relevant HLA type showed in public TCR beta signatures.

From germline, CDR1 is SGHTA and CDR2 FQGNSA. Trimming cost V 5 bases and J 3 bases; bases outside gene matches: 6. The CDR3 is 15 residues long. In TCRdb, the reads were re-called with MiXCR into one record per CDR3 protein. The data show over 100,000 distinct CDR3 sequences, 9.5% to 13% seen once. General study results and limits: HLA-C-restricted, CMV-specific TCR beta clonotypes were dominant ex vivo. Carriers of CMV plus the relevant HLA were identified by cumulative public TCR beta family frequency.

This clonotype was picked up many times. What it binds is unknown. The chain recombines TRBV7-2 with TRBJ1-2; 10 nucleotides agree with TRBD1. This TCR came from a human donor in good health (CMV status not recorded). Some clones in this sample may be carry-over from other donors' samples. Sequenced sample: PBMCs, sequenced either directly or after in vitro stimulation (not recorded which). For the CDR3, the DNA is TGTGCCAGCAGCGCCGGGACAGGGGATTACTATGGCTACACCTTC. It translates to CASSAGTGDYYGYTF.